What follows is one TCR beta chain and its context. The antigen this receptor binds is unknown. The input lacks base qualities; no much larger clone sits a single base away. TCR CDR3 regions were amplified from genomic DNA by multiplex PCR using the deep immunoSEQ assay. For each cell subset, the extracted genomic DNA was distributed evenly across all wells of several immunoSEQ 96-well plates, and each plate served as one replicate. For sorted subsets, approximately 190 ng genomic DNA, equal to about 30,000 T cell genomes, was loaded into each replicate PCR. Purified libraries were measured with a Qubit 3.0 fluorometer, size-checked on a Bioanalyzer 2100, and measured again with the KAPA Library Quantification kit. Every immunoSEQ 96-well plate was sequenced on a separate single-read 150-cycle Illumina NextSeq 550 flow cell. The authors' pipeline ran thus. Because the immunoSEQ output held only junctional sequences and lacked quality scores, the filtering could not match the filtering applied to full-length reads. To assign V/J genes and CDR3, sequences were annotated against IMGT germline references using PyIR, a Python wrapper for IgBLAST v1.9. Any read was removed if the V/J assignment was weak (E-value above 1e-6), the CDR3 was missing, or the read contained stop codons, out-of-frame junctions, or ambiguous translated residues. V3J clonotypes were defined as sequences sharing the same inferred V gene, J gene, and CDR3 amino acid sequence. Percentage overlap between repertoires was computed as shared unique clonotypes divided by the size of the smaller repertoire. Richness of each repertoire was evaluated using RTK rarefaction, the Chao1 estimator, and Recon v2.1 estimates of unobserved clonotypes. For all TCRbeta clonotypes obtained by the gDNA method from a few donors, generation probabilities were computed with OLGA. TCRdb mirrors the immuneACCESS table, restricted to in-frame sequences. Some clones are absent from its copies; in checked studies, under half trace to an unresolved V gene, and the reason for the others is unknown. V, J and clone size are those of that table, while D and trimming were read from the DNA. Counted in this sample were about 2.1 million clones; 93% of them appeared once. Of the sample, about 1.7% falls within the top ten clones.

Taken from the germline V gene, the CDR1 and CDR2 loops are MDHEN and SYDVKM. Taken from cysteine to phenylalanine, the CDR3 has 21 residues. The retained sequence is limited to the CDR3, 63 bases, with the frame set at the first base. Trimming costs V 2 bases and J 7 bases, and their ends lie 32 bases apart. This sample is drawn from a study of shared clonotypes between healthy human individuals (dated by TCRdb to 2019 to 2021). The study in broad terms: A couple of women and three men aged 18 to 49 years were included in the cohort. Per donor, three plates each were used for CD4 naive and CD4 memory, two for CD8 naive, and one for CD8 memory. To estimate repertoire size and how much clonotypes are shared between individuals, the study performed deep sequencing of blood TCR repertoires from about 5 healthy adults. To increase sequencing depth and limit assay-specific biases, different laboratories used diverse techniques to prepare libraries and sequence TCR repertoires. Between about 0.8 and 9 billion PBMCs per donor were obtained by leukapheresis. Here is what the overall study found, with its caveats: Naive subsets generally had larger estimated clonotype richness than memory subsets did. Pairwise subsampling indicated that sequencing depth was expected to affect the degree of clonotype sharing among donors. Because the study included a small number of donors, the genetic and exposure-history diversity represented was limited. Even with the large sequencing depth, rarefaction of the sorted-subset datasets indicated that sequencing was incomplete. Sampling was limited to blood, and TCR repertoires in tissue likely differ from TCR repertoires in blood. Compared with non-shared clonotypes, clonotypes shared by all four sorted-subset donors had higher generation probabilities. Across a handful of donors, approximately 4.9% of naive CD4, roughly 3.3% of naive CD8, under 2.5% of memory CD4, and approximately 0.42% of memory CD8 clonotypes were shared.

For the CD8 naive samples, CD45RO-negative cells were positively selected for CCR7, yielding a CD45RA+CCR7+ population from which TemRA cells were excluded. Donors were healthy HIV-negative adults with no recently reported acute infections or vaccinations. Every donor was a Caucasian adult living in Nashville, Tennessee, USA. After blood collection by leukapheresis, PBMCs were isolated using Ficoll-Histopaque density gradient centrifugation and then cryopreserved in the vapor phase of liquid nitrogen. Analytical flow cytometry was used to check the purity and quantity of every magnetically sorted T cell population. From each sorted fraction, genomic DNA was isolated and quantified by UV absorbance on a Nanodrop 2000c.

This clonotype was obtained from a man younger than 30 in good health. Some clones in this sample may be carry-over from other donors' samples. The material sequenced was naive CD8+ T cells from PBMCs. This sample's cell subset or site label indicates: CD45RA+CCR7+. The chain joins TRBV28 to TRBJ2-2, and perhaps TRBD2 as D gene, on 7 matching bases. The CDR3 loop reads CASSLDRTRGGRKLHRGELFF. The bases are TGTGCCAGCAGTTTAGACCGGACTAGAGGGGGGCGAAAATTACACCGCGGGGAGCTGTTTTTT. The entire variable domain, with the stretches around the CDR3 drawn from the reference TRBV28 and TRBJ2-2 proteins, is DVKVTQSSRYLVKRTGEKVFLECVQDMDHENMFWYRQDPGLGLRLIYFSYDVKMKEKGDIPEGYSVSREKKERFSLILESASTNQTSMYLCASSLDRTRGGRKLHRGELFFGEGSRLTVL.